This entry concerns a single T cell receptor (beta chain). This same CDR3 is encoded by further DNA sequences in the sample. The CDR3 extends over 14 amino acids. CDR1 is SGHRS and CDR2 is YFSETQ in the germline V gene. V dropped 3 bases and J dropped 4 bases, with 11 bases sitting between them. These data come from a study of blood T cell repertoires in COVID-19. TCRdb keeps only in-frame clones here, not all; method: immunoSEQ multiplex PCR. The sample carries 75,000 to 95,000 clones, about 81% recorded once. The clonotype was recovered from a human donor in a cohort sampled during active COVID-19. V is TRBV5-1 and J is TRBJ2-1; TRBD2 is a possible D gene (6 bases). What was sequenced was peripheral blood. The CDR3 reads CASSSGLDYNEQFF. The CDR3 region has the DNA TGCGCCAGCAGCTCGGGACTGGATTACAATGAGCAGTTCTTC.